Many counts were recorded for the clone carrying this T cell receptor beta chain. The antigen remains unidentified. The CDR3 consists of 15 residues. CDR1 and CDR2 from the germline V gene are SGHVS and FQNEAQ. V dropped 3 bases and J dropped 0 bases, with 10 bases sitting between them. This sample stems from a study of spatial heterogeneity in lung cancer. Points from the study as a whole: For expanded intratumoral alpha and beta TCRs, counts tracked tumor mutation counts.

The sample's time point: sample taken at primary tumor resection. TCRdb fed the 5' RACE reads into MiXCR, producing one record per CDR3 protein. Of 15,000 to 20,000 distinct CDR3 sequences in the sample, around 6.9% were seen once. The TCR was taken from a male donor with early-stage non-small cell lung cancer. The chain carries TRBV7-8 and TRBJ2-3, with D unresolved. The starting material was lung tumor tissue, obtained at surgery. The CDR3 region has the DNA TGTGCCAGCAGCTTGTCCCGCAGAAGCACAGATACGCAGTATTTT. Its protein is CASSLSRRSTDTQYF.